The 15 T cell receptor beta chains given below trace back to one sample, sequenced in a study of long-term antiretroviral therapy in people with HIV. With survey level as its setting, the immunoSEQ assay was v3.0. The table came from immunoSEQ multiplex PCR; TCRdb's copy has only in-frame clones and leaves some out. The table records 35,000 to 40,000 clones, roughly four fifths of them present only once. The specimen was unsorted PBMCs, collected 0.3 years after starting antiretroviral therapy. The receptors stem from a man between 18 and 35 years old with HIV.

The V and J genes are TRBV4-3 and TRBJ2-7; tentatively, D is TRBD2 (6 bases). Germline assignment: CDR1 LGHNA and CDR2 YSLEER. This CDR3 contains 18 residues. With 0 bases removed from V and 2 bases from J, the gap between germline ends came to 20 bases. CDR3 DNA: TGCGCCAGCAGCCAAGATACCTCGGCAGGGACTCTAGCCTACGAGCAGTACTTC. Its translation is CASSQDTSAGTLAYEQYF.

The V call is TRBV5-1, the J call TRBJ2-7; no clear D gene. The CDR3 covers 13 residues. Germline V gene data show CDR1 as SGHRS and CDR2 as YFSETQ. V was shortened by 0 bases and J by 4 bases, with 8 bases between the two germline ends. CDR3 loop: CASSLASRYEQYF. The DNA of the CDR3 is TGCGCCAGCAGCTTGGCCTCCAGATACGAGCAGTACTTC.

The chain links TRBV6-5 to TRBJ2-3; D may be TRBD1 or TRBD2 (5 bases each). Germline V gene sequence: CDR1 MNHEY, CDR2 SVGAGI. V gave up 8 bases and J gave up 3 bases, with 12 bases separating them. This CDR3 contains 13 residues. The CDR3 loop is CASVRDGTDTQYF. CDR3 nucleotides: TGTGCCAGCGTCCGGGACGGTACAGATACGCAGTATTTT.

CDR3 nucleotides: TGTGCCAGCAGTTCATTGGGGCCCCTCGCAAACTATGGCTACACCTTC. It encodes CASSSLGPLANYGYTF. J is TRBJ1-2 and V is TRBV27; TRBD1 is a possible D gene (5 bases). Germline V CDR1 and CDR2: MNHEY, SMNVEV (reference sequence). The CDR3 covers 16 residues. V lost 4 bases and J lost 2, with 17 bases in between.

The J gene is TRBJ1-4, the V gene TRBV19, with no clear D. The CDR3 is 15 amino acids. Trimming cost V 7 bases and J 8 bases, with 20 bases left between them. Germline CDR1 and CDR2: LNHDA and SQIVND (reference sequence). CDR3 sequence reads: CASTAPSKVGEKLFF. CDR3 sequence (DNA): TGTGCCAGTACCGCCCCGAGCAAGGTGGGGGAAAAACTGTTTTTT.

The gene calls are TRBV18 and TRBJ1-6; D remains ambiguous. The CDR3 has 16 amino acids. CDR1 KGHSH and CDR2 LQKENI come from the germline V gene. Trimming removed 3 bases at V and 7 bases at J, with 16 bases between. CDR3 in amino acids: CASSPTTDSENSPLHF. The CDR3 nucleotides read TGTGCCAGCTCACCTACCACAGATAGTGAGAATTCACCCCTCCACTTT.

The chain uses TRBV7-8 and TRBJ2-1; D perhaps matches TRBD1 (5 bases). There are 13 residues in the CDR3. Germline-derived CDR1 and CDR2 are SGHVS and FQNEAQ. V lost 4 bases, J lost 4 bases, and 8 bases lay in between. CDR3 nucleotides: TGTGCCAGCAGCTCTGACAGATACAATGAGCAGTTCTTC. This translates into CASSSDRYNEQFF.

This sequence joins TRBV28 and TRBJ2-4, with D uncertain. The CDR3 sequence is 17 residues long. Trimming stripped 6 bases from V and 2 bases from J, with 20 bases between. CDR1 and CDR2 from the germline V gene are MDHEN and SYDVKM. DNA for the CDR3: TGTGCCAGCAGCAGCTTGGGTTCTGGCTTTTCCAAAAACATTCAGTACTTC. Amino acids: CASSSLGSGFSKNIQYF.

The chain carries TRBV7-3 and TRBJ2-1; D is perhaps TRBD2 (6 bases). The germline V and J ends were trimmed by 4 bases and 8 bases, with 12 bases remaining between them. CDR1 and CDR2 (germline): SGHTA, FQGTGA. The CDR3 sequence is 13 residues long. The CDR3 is CASSSLAWDEQFF. For the CDR3, the DNA is TGTGCCAGCAGCTCTCTAGCGTGGGATGAGCAGTTCTTC.

V is TRBV6-1 and J is TRBJ2-1; 9 bases fit TRBD2. This CDR3 contains 15 residues. CDR1 is MNHNS and CDR2 is SASEGT in the germline V gene. V lost 5 bases, J lost 2 bases, and 4 bases stayed unmatched. CDR3 protein: CASSFSGGAYNEQFF. The CDR3 DNA follows: TGTGCCAGCAGTTTTAGCGGGGGCGCCTACAATGAGCAGTTCTTC.

This chain uses TRBV19 with TRBJ2-7; 8 nucleotides match TRBD2. The J segment lost 4 bases and the V segment lost 5 bases, leaving 7 bases of the junction unmatched. This CDR3 has 14 residues. CDR1 is LNHDA, CDR2 SQIVND, per germline (reference sequence). The CDR3 sequence is CASSPSSGSYEQYF. The CDR3 region has the DNA TGTGCCAGTAGTCCCTCGAGCGGGAGTTACGAGCAGTACTTC.

The rearrangement links TRBV7-8 to TRBJ2-7, with 8 nucleotides matching TRBD1. The V segment lost 2 bases and the J segment 0 bases; nucleotides outside the gene matches: 6. The germline gives CDR1 SGHVS, CDR2 FQNEAQ. This CDR3 is built from 16 residues. CDR3 protein: CASSLPGQGSSYEQYF. The CDR3 DNA reads as TGTGCCAGCAGCTTACCTGGACAGGGAAGCTCCTACGAGCAGTACTTC.

In its sample, this clone was seen once. V usage is TRBV4-1 and J usage is TRBJ1-2; 7 nucleotides match TRBD1. Per the germline V gene, CDR1 is MGHRA and CDR2 is YSYEKL. The CDR3 covers 14 residues. The V segment lost 4 bases and the J segment 6 bases; nucleotides outside the gene matches: 8. CDR3: CASSLEQGRHGYTF. In DNA form, the CDR3 reads TGCGCCAGCAGCCTGGAACAGGGGAGGCATGGCTACACCTTC.

This chain connects TRBV19 to TRBJ1-5, with 7 bases lining up with TRBD1. Per the germline V gene, CDR1 is LNHDA and CDR2 is SQIVND (reference sequence). The trim removed 9 bases at V and 5 bases at J, leaving 7 bases unmatched. The CDR3 runs 13 residues. The CDR3 sequence is CASRQGLDQPQHF. The CDR3 nucleotides are TGTGCCAGCCGACAGGGCCTTGATCAGCCCCAGCATTTT.

The chain combines TRBV9 with TRBJ2-5; 7 positions match TRBD2. Trimming cost V 0 bases and J 1 base; bases outside gene matches: 3. CDR3 length: 15 residues. The V gene's germline CDR1 is SGDLS and CDR2 YYNGEE. CDR3 protein: CASSVVGGFQETQYF. CDR3 coding DNA: TGTGCCAGCAGCGTAGTGGGAGGGTTCCAAGAGACCCAGTACTTC.